One and the same sample provided the 13 T cell receptor beta chains below, sequenced in a study of blood T cell repertoires in COVID-19. Sequencing was performed with immunoSEQ multiplex PCR; in TCRdb, only in-frame clones are kept and a portion is missing. The repertoire has 150,000 or so clones, 75% to 85% of them found once; the top ten carry 7.2%. The material sequenced was peripheral blood. Every receptor here comes from a woman aged 45-65 years in a cohort sampled during active or convalescent COVID-19.

This chain joins TRBV14 and TRBJ2-7; the match to TRBD2 covers 7 bases. The CDR3 spans 14 residues. The V gene end was trimmed by 1 base and the J gene end by 6 bases; junction bases not matched to a gene: 6. CDR1 is SGHDN and CDR2 is FVKESK in the germline V gene. In nucleotides, the CDR3 is TGTGCCAGCAGCCAAGCGGGACTAATCGCCGAGCAGTACTTC. Its protein is CASSQAGLIAEQYF.

The chain uses TRBV5-6 and TRBJ2-1, with D possibly matching TRBD1 (5 bases). This CDR3 has 14 amino acids. The V and J ends lost 4 bases and 2 bases respectively, with 10 bases between them. CDR1 and CDR2 from the germline V gene are SGHDT and YYEEEE. CDR3 DNA sequence: TGTGCCAGCAGCCAGGGCGCGACCTACAATGAGCAGTTCTTC. Protein: CASSQGATYNEQFF.

V is TRBV2 and J is TRBJ1-1, with TRBD1 as a possible D gene (5 bases). Germline V gene data show CDR1 as SNHLY and CDR2 as FYNNEI. This CDR3 spans 11 amino acids. Deletions cut 9 bases from V and 4 bases from J, with 9 bases between. CDR3 DNA sequence: TGTGCCAGTCAGGGAGGCACTGAAGCTTTCTTT. Translated, it gives CASQGGTEAFF.

The genes are TRBV19 and TRBJ1-2; a possible D gene is TRBD1 (5 bases). Germline CDR1 and CDR2: LNHDA and SQIVND (reference sequence). CDR3 length equals 12 residues. V dropped 5 bases and J dropped 6 bases, with 10 bases sitting between them. Here the CDR3 reads CASSSGGDGYTF. CDR3 sequence (DNA): TGTGCCAGTAGTTCCGGGGGGGATGGCTACACCTTC.

The chain carries TRBV7-9 and TRBJ2-1; D gene uncertain. This CDR3 is 14 amino acids long. V shed 2 bases and J shed 6 bases, with 11 bases lying between them. Per germline, CDR1 SEHNR and CDR2 FQNEAQ (reference sequence). The CDR3 protein is CASSLFTLVNEQFF. CDR3 DNA sequence: TGTGCCAGCAGCTTATTTACTCTCGTCAATGAGCAGTTCTTC.

The V and J genes are TRBV7-2 and TRBJ2-5, with 10 bases aligning to TRBD2. V shed 3 bases and J 4 bases; nucleotides not matched to a gene: 8. The CDR3 sequence is 16 residues long. Germline lookup yields CDR1 SGHTA and CDR2 FQGNSA. In DNA, the CDR3 is TGTGCCAGCAGCTTCGGAGCGGGGGGGCTCGGAGAGACCCAGTACTTC. Its translation: CASSFGAGGLGETQYF.

The chain combines TRBV4-1 with TRBJ1-4, with 7 bases fitting TRBD1. Trimming at V came to 3 bases and at J to 6 bases, leaving 4 bases not matched to a gene. CDR3 length: 14 amino acids. The germline CDR1 and CDR2 sequences are MGHRA and YSYEKL. CDR3 nucleotide sequence: TGCGCCAGCAGCCACCTCGGGACAGATGAAAAACTGTTTTTT. The encoded protein is CASSHLGTDEKLFF.

The rearrangement joins TRBV29-1 to TRBJ1-2, with 7 bases aligning to TRBD1. The CDR3 contains 15 residues. Germline CDR1 SQVTM, CDR2 ANQGSEA. V was pared by 3 bases and J by 0 bases, with 7 bases of the junction left unmatched. The CDR3, as DNA: TGCAGCGTTGATTCTGGGGACAGTTCTAACTATGGCTACACCTTC. This codes for CSVDSGDSSNYGYTF.

CDR3 in DNA: TGTGCCAGCACTCCTAGCGGGGGGGCATCCTACGAGCAGTACTTC. It specifies CASTPSGGASYEQYF. J is TRBJ2-7 and V is TRBV21-1; TRBD2 is the table's D call, not checked against the DNA. TRBV21-1 is designated a pseudogene. This CDR3 contains 15 residues.

The rearrangement links TRBV23-1 to TRBJ1-5, with TRBD1 as a possible D gene (6 bases). TRBV23-1 is marked as an open reading frame, function uncertain. V was cut by 7 bases and J by 1 base, with 11 bases left in between. CDR3 size: 14 residues. For the CDR3, the DNA is TGCGCCAGCATTACGGACAGAAGCAATCAGCCCCAGCATTTT. This encodes CASITDRSNQPQHF.

The chain joins TRBV15 to TRBJ2-3; 10 bases match TRBD1. With V trimmed by 5 bases and J by 3 bases, 5 bases remained unmatched. CDR1 is LNHNV, CDR2 YYDKDF, per germline (reference sequence). The CDR3 totals 15 residues. CDR3 region: CATSPWDRGTDTQYF. Written as DNA, the CDR3 is TGTGCCACCAGCCCTTGGGACAGGGGAACAGATACGCAGTATTTT.

The CDR3 protein is CASSPTTDRGPYQPQHF. CDR3 bases: TGTGCCAGCAGTCCAACCACGGACAGGGGGCCTTATCAGCCCCAGCATTTT. The chain employs TRBV6-6 and TRBJ1-5; 11 bases match TRBD1. Germline V CDR1 and CDR2: MNHNY, SVGAGI (reference sequence). This CDR3 comprises 17 residues. The V and J ends lost 5 bases and 5 bases, in that order; junction bases with no gene match: 11.

The chain uses TRBV5-1 and TRBJ2-7, with D maybe TRBD2 (6 bases). Germline CDR1 and CDR2: SGHRS and YFSETQ. CDR3 length equals 14 residues. V lost 0 bases and J 3 bases, leaving 10 bases between the germline ends. The CDR3 DNA reads as TGCGCCAGCAGCTTGGTTGTAGCGGTCTACGAGCAGTACTTC. Residues: CASSLVVAVYEQYF.